This note documents a single T cell receptor (beta chain) sequence. Its antigen is not known. Naive CD8 cells, CD45RO-negative and positively selected for CCR7, excluded terminally differentiated effector memory CD45RA+ cells. Every one of the donors was a Caucasian adult that lived in Nashville, Tennessee. Germline-derived CDR1 and CDR2 are MGHDK and SYGVNS. CDR3 length equals 15 residues. The V gene lost 1 base and the J gene lost 6 bases, with 16 bases spanning the gap. The data were produced by immunoSEQ multiplex PCR, yet TCRdb's version contains in-frame clones alone and is incomplete. This sample yields 1.5 million to 2.5 million clones, of which about 95% are seen a single time; 1% to 1.5% belongs to the top ten. These data originate in a study of shared clonotypes between healthy human individuals. Notes on the study in general: Several donors shared around 5.1% of their naive CD4 clonotypes. Sequencing depth was predicted to influence how clonotypes are shared among donors. Only blood samples were collected, and tissue repertoires likely differ.

The clonotype comes from a man aged 18 to 30 in good health. J is TRBJ2-7 and V is TRBV25-1; tentatively, D is TRBD1 (6 bases). The specimen sequenced was naive CD8+ T cells sorted from blood. For the CDR3, the DNA is TGTGCCAGCAGTGAATGGGGAACAGGGTTGGGCGAGCAGTACTTC. Its translation is CASSEWGTGLGEQYF.